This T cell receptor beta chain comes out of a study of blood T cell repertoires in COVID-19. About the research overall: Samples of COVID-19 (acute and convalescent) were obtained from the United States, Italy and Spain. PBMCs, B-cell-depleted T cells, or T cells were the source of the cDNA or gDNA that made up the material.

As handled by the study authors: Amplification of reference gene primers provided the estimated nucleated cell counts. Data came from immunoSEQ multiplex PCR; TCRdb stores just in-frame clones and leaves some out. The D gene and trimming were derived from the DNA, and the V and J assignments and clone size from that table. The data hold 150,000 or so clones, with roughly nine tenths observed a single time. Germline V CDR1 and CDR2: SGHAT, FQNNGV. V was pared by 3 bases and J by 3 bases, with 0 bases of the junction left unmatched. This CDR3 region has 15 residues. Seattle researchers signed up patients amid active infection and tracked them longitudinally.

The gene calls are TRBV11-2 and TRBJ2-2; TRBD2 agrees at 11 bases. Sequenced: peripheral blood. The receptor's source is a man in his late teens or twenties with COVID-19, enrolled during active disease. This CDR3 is CASSLGLADTGELFF. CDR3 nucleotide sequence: TGTGCCAGCAGCTTGGGACTAGCGGACACCGGGGAGCTGTTTTTT.